The present T cell receptor beta chain was sequenced within a study of T cell responses to AZD1222 COVID-19 vaccine. Whole-study findings and limits: Females outnumbered males among donors, who were mostly white British; clonal diversity was possibly underestimated. Nearly half of unique spike-specific TCRs reportedly avoided B.1.351 and B.1.1.7 mutated regions. Baseline antibody screening turned up just a handful of seropositive AZD1222 recipients. Spike-wide vaccine-associated CD4 TCRs dominated at 160-218 and 743-854.

The table lists this clone with a few counts. No antigen is known for it. Germline CDR1 is SGHAT and CDR2 is FQNNGV. This CDR3 is 13 amino acids long. V was trimmed by 2 bases and J by 6 bases, leaving 10 bases between them. Libraries were prepared by immunoSEQ multiplex PCR; TCRdb keeps only in-frame clonotypes and omits some of them. The table records about 88,000 clones, roughly nine tenths of them present only once. Sequenced here: peripheral blood, sampled on day 0 of AZD1222 vaccination. The receptor comes from an adult in good health. The chain is built from TRBV11-2 and TRBJ1-2; D ambiguous. The CDR3 is CASSLLLGNGYTF. CDR3 nucleotides: TGTGCCAGCAGCTTATTACTGGGAAATGGCTACACCTTC. The whole variable domain, filled in from reference TRBV11-2 and TRBJ1-2, reads EAGVAQSPRYKIIEKRQSVAFWCNPISGHATLYWYQQILGQGPKLLIQFQNNGVVDDSQLPKDRFSAERLKGVDSTLKIQPAKLEDSAVYLCASSLLLGNGYTFGSGTRLTVV.